The 26 T cell receptor beta chains reported below all come from one sample, sequenced in a study of neoadjuvant anti-PD-1 for oral cavity cancer. Time point denoted: after neoadjuvant nivolumab, at surgical resection. The repertoire was sequenced with immunoSEQ multiplex PCR; TCRdb's copy has only in-frame clones and lacks some. The sample consists of roughly 36,000 clones, around 40% of them appearing once. The specimen comprised tumor tissue, sampled after nivolumab (anti-PD-1) treatment. The origin of the receptors is a person between 40 and 79 years old with oral cavity squamous cell carcinoma.

The chain uses TRBV5-4 and TRBJ2-5, with 8 nucleotides matching TRBD1. The CDR3 is 14 amino acids. Trimming removed 5 bases from V and 4 bases from J; junction bases left unmatched: 7. The germline V gene has CDR1 SGHNT and CDR2 YYREEE (reference sequence). The CDR3 sequence is CASRPWTGRETQYF. The CDR3 region has the DNA TGTGCCAGCAGGCCTTGGACAGGGCGAGAGACCCAGTACTTC.

The chain uses TRBV11-2 and TRBJ2-2, with D unclear. Trimming left V 0 bases short and J 5 bases short, with 7 bases between. CDR1 SGHAT and CDR2 FQNNGV come from the germline V gene. The CDR3 length is 14 residues. The CDR3 loop is CASSLERRTGELFF. The CDR3 DNA follows: TGTGCCAGCAGCTTAGAAAGGAGAACCGGGGAGCTGTTTTTT.

The V and J genes are TRBV5-8 and TRBJ1-1; 10 nucleotides agree with TRBD1. The CDR3 covers 15 residues. V shed 4 bases and J 6 bases; nucleotides not matched to a gene: 9. CDR1 and CDR2 (germline): SGHTS, YDEGEE. CDR3 amino acids: CASSRGQGRDSEAFF. The CDR3, as DNA: TGTGCCAGCAGCAGGGGACAGGGGAGGGATTCTGAAGCTTTCTTT.

This clone was seen a few times. The chain carries TRBV9 and TRBJ2-3; D gene uncertain. The germline CDR1 and CDR2 sequences are SGDLS and YYNGEE. The length of the CDR3 is 14 residues. V was shortened by 4 bases and J by 6 bases, with 15 bases between the two germline ends. The CDR3 DNA is TGTGCCAGCAGCCACGGGCCCGACCGCGATACGCAGTATTTT. Encoded protein: CASSHGPDRDTQYF.

V usage is TRBV19 and J usage is TRBJ2-3; a possible D gene is TRBD1 (6 bases). The germline V gene encodes CDR1 LNHDA and CDR2 SQIVND (reference sequence). This CDR3 comprises 14 residues. V was pared by 5 bases and J by 3 bases, with 12 bases between. The CDR3 protein is CASSEQGATDTQYF. The CDR3 DNA sequence: TGTGCCAGTAGTGAACAGGGTGCGACAGATACGCAGTATTTT.

In its sample, this clone was seen a few times. The gene calls are TRBV4-2 and TRBJ1-6; D is possibly TRBD1 (6 bases). The CDR3 loop spans 18 amino acids. Germline V gene lookup returns CDR1 LGHNA and CDR2 YNFKEQ. Trimming stripped 0 bases from V and 5 bases from J, with 17 bases between. The CDR3 DNA reads as TGTGCCAGCAGCCAAGATCGGGGAACAGGGATCAATAATTCACCCCTCCACTTT. Its translation is CASSQDRGTGINNSPLHF.

The chain uses TRBV18 and TRBJ1-1; no clear D gene. V dropped 5 bases and J dropped 3 bases, with 10 bases sitting between them. CDR3 size: 13 residues. Germline CDR1 is KGHSH and CDR2 is LQKENI. In nucleotides, the CDR3 is TGTGCCAGCTCAGGGTATCAGGACACTGAAGCTTTCTTT. Translated, it gives CASSGYQDTEAFF.

This chain uses TRBV6-1 with TRBJ2-3; D gene unclear. Per the germline V gene, CDR1 is MNHNS and CDR2 is SASEGT. V was trimmed by 6 bases and J by 7 bases, leaving 11 bases between them. CDR3 length equals 12 residues. CDR3 residues: CASSLSTNTQYF. The CDR3 DNA is TGTGCCAGCAGCCTTAGTACAAATACGCAGTATTTT.

V gene TRBV10-3 combines with J gene TRBJ1-1; D is unresolved. The germline V gene encodes CDR1 ENHRY and CDR2 SYGVKD. The CDR3 sequence is 12 residues long. V shed 0 bases and J shed 7 bases, with 6 bases lying between them. The CDR3 reads CAISESKSEAFF. The CDR3 DNA is TGTGCCATCAGTGAGTCTAAAAGTGAAGCTTTCTTT.

The sample holds one count of this clone. The chain is built from TRBV2 and TRBJ2-7, with D possibly matching TRBD1 (6 bases). The germline gives CDR1 SNHLY, CDR2 FYNNEI. Between the trimmed V and J ends, which lost 11 bases and 2 bases, there was a span of 22 bases. The CDR3 runs 15 residues. The CDR3 protein is CAVGKSRGPTYEQYF. In DNA form, the CDR3 reads TGTGCCGTAGGAAAGTCCAGGGGACCTACCTACGAGCAGTACTTC.

This chain uses TRBV7-9 with TRBJ2-3, with 8 bases matching TRBD2. Germline lookup yields CDR1 SEHNR and CDR2 FQNEAQ (reference sequence). J was trimmed by 1 base and V by 5 bases; bases with no gene match: 2. This CDR3 is 14 amino acids long. CDR3 sequence reads: CASSHSGGTDTQYF. In DNA, the CDR3 is TGTGCCAGCAGCCATAGCGGGGGCACAGATACGCAGTATTTT.

This clone was seen only once. The J gene is TRBJ2-1, the V gene TRBV7-3, with D possibly matching TRBD2 (6 bases). The CDR3 runs 13 residues. Germline CDR1 reads SGHTA; CDR2 reads FQGTGA. V lost 5 bases and J lost 8, with 13 bases in between. The CDR3 loop reads CASSRSGDHEQFF. CDR3 DNA: TGTGCCAGCAGCCGGTCGGGGGACCATGAGCAGTTCTTC.

The V call is TRBV21-1, the J call TRBJ2-1. TRBV21-1 is tagged as a pseudogene. This CDR3 is 13 amino acids long. This CDR3 reads CASIRTTNNEQFF. CDR3 sequence (DNA): TGTGCCAGCATTAGGACCACAAACAATGAGCAGTTCTTC.

The chain recombines TRBV7-3 with TRBJ2-3; D is unresolved. Per the germline V gene, CDR1 is SGHTA and CDR2 is FQGTGA. The CDR3 has 12 residues. V lost 5 bases and J lost 2, with 5 bases in between. In DNA form, the CDR3 reads TGTGCCAGCAGCCCCAACACAGATACGCAGTATTTT. Residues: CASSPNTDTQYF. Full variable domain (outside the CDR3, taken from reference TRBV7-3 and TRBJ2-3): GAGVSQTPSNKVTEKGKYVELRCDPISGHTALYWYRQSLGQGPEFLIYFQGTGAADDSGLPNDRFFAVRPEGSVSTLKIQRTERGDSAVYLCASSPNTDTQYFGPGTRLTVL.

This clone was observed a few times. The rearrangement uses TRBV2 and TRBJ1-1; D is unresolved. The CDR3 runs 13 residues. V dropped 5 bases and J dropped 0 bases, with 7 bases sitting between them. Germline CDR1 SNHLY, CDR2 FYNNEI. The CDR3 loop is CASSREMNTEAFF. CDR3 sequence (DNA): TGTGCCAGCAGTAGGGAAATGAACACTGAAGCTTTCTTT.

This sequence joins TRBV6-5 and TRBJ1-3; 7 positions match TRBD1. V lost 4 bases, J lost 3 bases, and 9 bases stayed unmatched. Per germline, CDR1 MNHEY and CDR2 SVGAGI. The CDR3 has 16 amino acids. The chain's CDR3 is CASSSNPTGFGNTIYF. CDR3 coding DNA: TGTGCCAGCAGTTCCAATCCGACAGGGTTTGGAAACACCATATATTTT.

This clone was detected a few times. This chain joins TRBV7-3 and TRBJ1-2; possibly TRBD1 for D (6 bases). CDR3 length equals 13 residues. Germline assignment: CDR1 SGHTA and CDR2 FQGTGA. Trimming took off 5 bases at V and 2 bases at J, with 9 bases between the two ends. The CDR3 nucleotides are TGTGCCAGCAGCCAGGACAGCAACTATGGCTACACCTTC. Encoded protein: CASSQDSNYGYTF. Full variable domain (missing parts from reference TRBV7-3 and TRBJ1-2): GAGVSQTPSNKVTEKGKYVELRCDPISGHTALYWYRQSLGQGPEFLIYFQGTGAADDSGLPNDRFFAVRPEGSVSTLKIQRTERGDSAVYLCASSQDSNYGYTFGSGTRLTVV.

This clone was seen ten or more times. This sequence joins TRBV11-2 and TRBJ2-7; 13 nucleotides line up with TRBD2. Looked up from germline, CDR1 is SGHAT and CDR2 is FQNNGV. After removal of 5 bases from V and 6 bases from J, the junction contained 4 bases not matched to a gene. The CDR3 is made up of 14 amino acids. This CDR3 reads CASSRTSGSTEQYF. CDR3 bases: TGTGCCAGCAGCAGGACTAGCGGGAGTACCGAGCAGTACTTC.

J is TRBJ2-5 and V is TRBV6-1; the D is unclear. V was trimmed by 5 bases and J by 5 bases, leaving 15 bases between them. Germline V gives CDR1 MNHNS, CDR2 SASEGT. The CDR3 extends over 14 amino acids. The CDR3 here is CASSSRMAGETQYF. CDR3 nucleotides: TGTGCCAGCAGTTCCCGGATGGCCGGGGAGACCCAGTACTTC.

In its sample, this clone was seen a few times. The chain uses TRBV7-4 and TRBJ1-3; D gene unclear. The CDR3 sequence is 20 residues long. Trimming shortened V by 0 bases and J by 0 bases, and 21 bases separated the two germline ends. CDR1 is SGHVT and CDR2 is SQSDAQ in the germline V gene. The CDR3 sequence: CASSLAGVLSYPTSGNTIYF. The CDR3 DNA sequence: TGTGCCAGCAGCTTAGCGGGTGTGCTCTCCTACCCCACCTCTGGAAACACCATATATTTT.

Relative to its sample, this clone is medium-sized. This chain connects TRBV30 to TRBJ1-5, with 8 bases identical to TRBD1. Trimming at V came to 5 bases and at J to 6 bases, leaving 9 bases not matched to a gene. Germline CDR1 is GTSNPN and CDR2 is SVGIG (reference sequence). The CDR3 is made up of 14 amino acids. CDR3 nucleotides: TGTGCCTGGGCCGGGACAGGTTTTAGTCAGCCCCAGCATTTT. Protein product: CAWAGTGFSQPQHF.

This clone came up a few times. The J gene is TRBJ2-5, the V gene TRBV11-1, with 10 bases that match TRBD1. Germline V gives CDR1 SGHAT, CDR2 FQDESV (reference sequence). The ends lost 4 bases at V and 5 bases at J; junction bases unmatched: 13. This CDR3 spans 17 amino acids. CDR3 protein: CASSSPTGDRGTETQYF. CDR3 DNA sequence: TGTGCCAGCAGCTCGCCAACGGGGGACAGGGGAACGGAGACCCAGTACTTC.

For this clone: This CDR3 is also generated by other DNA sequences in the sample. The chain is built from TRBV7-9 and TRBJ1-1, with 7 bases that match TRBD1. This CDR3 contains 14 residues. The J segment lost 0 bases and the V segment lost 5 bases, leaving 3 bases of the junction unmatched. Germline assignment: CDR1 SEHNR and CDR2 FQNEAQ (reference sequence). The CDR3 region is CASSVTGMNTEAFF. The CDR3 DNA reads as TGTGCCAGCAGCGTGACAGGGATGAACACTGAAGCTTTCTTT.

This rearrangement joins TRBV6-5 to TRBJ2-5; 10 nucleotides align to TRBD1. Germline lookup yields CDR1 MNHEY and CDR2 SVGAGI. V lost 0 bases, J lost 4 bases, and 5 bases stayed unmatched. This CDR3 contains 16 residues. CDR3 residues: CASSYSFGTGVETQYF. CDR3 sequence (DNA): TGTGCCAGCAGTTACTCGTTTGGGACAGGGGTAGAGACCCAGTACTTC.

The chain combines TRBV9 with TRBJ2-7; TRBD1 matches at 8 bases. Unmatched junction bases numbered 9, after V lost 9 bases and J lost 1 base. This CDR3 spans 14 amino acids. Looked up from germline, CDR1 is SGDLS and CDR2 is YYNGEE. The CDR3 nucleotides are TGTGCCACCAACCAGGGGGCGGGTTCCTACGAGCAGTACTTC. Translation gives CATNQGAGSYEQYF.

This rearrangement joins TRBV4-2 to TRBJ2-7, with 10 bases matching TRBD2. The trim removed 0 bases at V and 7 bases at J, leaving 9 bases unmatched. Germline CDR1 and CDR2: LGHNA and YNFKEQ. The CDR3 has 16 amino acids. CDR3 region: CASSQDWPSGSREQYF. The CDR3 DNA reads as TGTGCCAGCAGCCAAGATTGGCCTAGCGGGAGCCGGGAGCAGTACTTC.